The source of this T cell receptor (beta chain) is a study of T-cell memory formation after mild COVID-19. About the study: TCR clusters largely stayed donor specific.

Findings and caveats of the study: Confirmation was lacking for SARS-CoV-2 specificity of second-wave clones that peaked on day 37.

CDR1 is SGHTA and CDR2 is FQGTGA in the germline V gene. The V end was cut by 6 bases, the J end by 1 base, with 9 bases between. The CDR3 consists of 14 residues. This clonotype has more than one count but fewer than ten. The antigen remains undetermined. TCR alpha and TCR beta cDNA libraries carrying sample barcodes and UMIs were produced by 5'RACE using constant-segment primers. TCRdb reprocessed the 5' RACE reads with MiXCR, giving one entry per CDR3 protein. The sample has 150,000 or so distinct CDR3 sequences; around a tenth are singletons. The chain employs TRBV7-3 and TRBJ2-2; a weak D match, TRBD1 (5 bases). The TCR originated in a man aged 18 to 29 who had mild COVID-19 (a few samples of this study predate the infection). Cell type and time point are not known. Sample: PBMCs or a T cell subset sorted from them (not recorded which). This chain's CDR3 is CASSIGQNTGELFF. In DNA, the CDR3 is TGTGCCAGCAGTATCGGACAGAACACCGGGGAGCTGTTTTTT. Looking up the rest from reference TRBV7-3 and TRBJ2-2 gives the full variable domain: GAGVSQTPSNKVTEKGKYVELRCDPISGHTALYWYRQSLGQGPEFLIYFQGTGAADDSGLPNDRFFAVRPEGSVSTLKIQRTERGDSAVYLCASSIGQNTGELFFGEGSRLTVL.